This T cell receptor beta chain was sequenced in a study of T cell repertoires in cytomegalovirus infection. Study at large: It can be stated that public TCR beta signatures indicated CMV infection as well as a matching HLA type. General observations from the study: Clonotype analysis showed dominance of the ex vivo response by HLA-C-restricted CMV-specific TCR beta clonotypes. Cumulative public TCR beta family frequency identified CMV carriers with the relevant HLA.

TCRdb used MiXCR to reprocess the reads, holding one entry per CDR3 protein. The data show about 76,000 distinct CDR3 sequences, 3.7% seen once. This clonotype has ten or more counts. Antigen specificity is unknown. Germline CDR1 and CDR2: SGHVS and FQNEAQ. CDR3 length: 12 amino acids. Trimming pared 5 bases from V and 3 bases from J, leaving 7 bases between. The chain links TRBV7-8 to TRBJ2-5; D is uncertain. Sequencing was carried out using PBMCs. This receptor was obtained from a human donor in good health (CMV status not recorded). Some clones in this sample may be carry-over from other donors' samples. The DNA of the CDR3 is TGTGCCAGCAGCGCGGTCGAAGAGACCCAGTACTTC. This sequence encodes CASSAVEETQYF.